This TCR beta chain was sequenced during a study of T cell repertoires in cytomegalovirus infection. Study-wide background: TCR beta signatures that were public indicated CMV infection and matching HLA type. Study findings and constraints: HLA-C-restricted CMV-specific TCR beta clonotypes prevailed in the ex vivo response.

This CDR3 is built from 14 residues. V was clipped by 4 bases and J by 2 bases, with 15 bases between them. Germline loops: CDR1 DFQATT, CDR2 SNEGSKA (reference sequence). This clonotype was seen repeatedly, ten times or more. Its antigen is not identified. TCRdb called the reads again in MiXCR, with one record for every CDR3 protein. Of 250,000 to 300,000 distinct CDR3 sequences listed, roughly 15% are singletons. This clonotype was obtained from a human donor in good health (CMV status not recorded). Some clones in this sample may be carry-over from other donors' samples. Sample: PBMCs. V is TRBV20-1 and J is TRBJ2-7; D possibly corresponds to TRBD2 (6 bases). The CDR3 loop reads CSAKTGTSTYEQYF. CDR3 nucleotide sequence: TGCAGTGCTAAGACCGGGACTTCCACCTACGAGCAGTACTTC.